A single T cell receptor beta chain is shown here with its context. Its antigen is not known. The germline CDR1 and CDR2 sequences are LNHDA and SQIVND (reference sequence). CDR3 length equals 11 residues. The V end was cut by 4 bases, the J end by 7 bases, with 6 bases between. The sample originates from a study of shared clonotypes between healthy human individuals. The study, taken as a whole, reports: Donor clonotype sharing was expected to depend on sequencing depth. Sorted-subset sequencing was shown by rarefaction to be incomplete despite large depth. A generally larger estimated richness was seen in naive subsets than in memory subsets.

Sequencing used immunoSEQ multiplex PCR; TCRdb keeps in-frame clones, though not all of them. Found here are 2 million to 2.5 million clones, approximately 96% of them singletons; the top ten hold more than 0.1%. The chain uses TRBV19 and TRBJ2-3, with D hard to call. Sequenced input: naive CD4+ T cells sorted from blood. Described subset: CD45RA+ positively selected. The clonotype was recovered from a man between 18 and 29 years old in good health. The CDR3 coding sequence is TGTGCCAGTAGTAGGATGAATACGCAGTATTTT. Protein product: CASSRMNTQYF.